These 24 T cell receptor beta chains came from one sample sequenced in a study of CD4 and CD8 cells across lung adenocarcinoma regions. TCRdb redid the calling of the PCR reads with MiXCR, one entry per CDR3 protein. The sample yields 10,000 to 15,000 distinct CDR3 sequences, approximately 50% seen once. The sample was CD8+ T cells from the margin of a lung tumor. The receptor set was obtained from a male donor with lung adenocarcinoma. The CD4 and CD8 labels of this study may be unreliable.

Turning to this clonotype: One junction end disagrees with the germline gene, perhaps due to a read error. The chain employs TRBV6-1 and TRBJ2-3, with a tentative D call TRBD2 (6 bases). The CDR3 runs 14 residues. From germline, CDR1 is MNHNS and CDR2 SASEGT. The CDR3 here is CASSPGRGPETQYF. The CDR3 nucleotides are TGTGCCAGCAGTCCGGGGCGGGGCCCAGAGACGCAGTACTTT.

This clonotype came up a few times. V gene TRBV9 combines with J gene TRBJ2-5; 10 positions agree with TRBD1. The germline CDR1 and CDR2 sequences are SGDLS and YYNGEE. V lost 1 base to trimming and J lost 5 bases; unmatched junction nucleotides: 8. The CDR3 covers 16 residues. Here the CDR3 DNA reads TGTGCCAGCAGCGTAACCCTTGACAGGGGGCTTGAGACCCAGTACTTC. It translates to CASSVTLDRGLETQYF.

The genes are TRBV6-1 and TRBJ2-6; D is perhaps TRBD1 or TRBD2 (5 bases each). This CDR3 is 17 amino acids long. The germline V gene encodes CDR1 MNHNS and CDR2 SASEGT. V was shortened by 7 bases and J by 18 bases, with 34 bases between the two germline ends. The CDR3 sequence: CASTGIGVGSWANDQTF. The CDR3 nucleotides are TGTGCCAGCACCGGGATAGGGGTTGGTTCGTGGGCCAACGACCAGACTTTC.

The V and J genes are TRBV6-1 and TRBJ2-7; 9 bases are shared with TRBD1. Looked up from germline, CDR1 is MNHNS and CDR2 is SASEGT. J gave up 2 bases and V 3 bases, and 8 bases lay outside the gene matches. The CDR3 totals 16 residues. The CDR3 DNA reads TGTGCCAGCAGTGAGCCTGGACAGGGGTCACCCTACGAGCAGTACTTC. This sequence encodes CASSEPGQGSPYEQYF.

Regarding this clonotype: Compared with germline, one end of the junction differs, possibly owing to a read error. The chain joins TRBV6-8 to TRBJ2-3; D might be TRBD2 (6 bases). The germline V gene encodes CDR1 MNHGY and CDR2 SAAAGT. The CDR3 extends over 14 amino acids. The CDR3: CPSSAGWAKNTQYF. The CDR3 DNA is TGTCCCAGCAGTGCGGGGTGGGCCAAAAATACGCAGTACTTT.

This clonotype was seen more than once but under ten times. This rearrangement joins TRBV7-2 to TRBJ2-1; tentatively, D is TRBD1 or TRBD2 (5 bases each). Trimming took off 2 bases at V and 10 bases at J, with 12 bases between the two ends. The CDR3 runs 13 residues. Germline V gene sequence: CDR1 SGHTA, CDR2 FQGNSA. CDR3 sequence (DNA): TGTGCCAGCAGCTTATCGGGGCTGGACGAGCAGTTCTTC. Encoded protein: CASSLSGLDEQFF. The whole variable domain, remainder taken from reference TRBV7-2 and TRBJ2-1, is GAGVSQSPSNKVTEKGKDVELRCDPISGHTALYWYRQSLGQGLEFLIYFQGNSAPDKSGLPSDRFSAERTGGSVSTLTIQRTQQEDSAVYLCASSLSGLDEQFFGPGTRLTVL.

The chain combines TRBV6-2 or TRBV6-3 with TRBJ1-5; 7 bases line up with TRBD1. With V trimmed by 6 bases and J by 2 bases, 4 bases remained unmatched. The CDR3 covers 14 residues. The germline V gene encodes CDR1 MNHEY and CDR2 SVGEGT. This CDR3 is CASSLGQGNQPQHF. Written as DNA, the CDR3 is TGTGCCAGCAGCCTCGGACAGGGCAATCAGCCCCAGCATTTT.

This clonotype appeared once. This chain connects TRBV12-3 or TRBV12-4 to TRBJ2-5; tentatively, D is TRBD1 (5 bases). The end of the DNA is better explained by TRBJ2-1, so the J call may be wrong. The CDR3 totals 14 residues. The CDR3 DNA reads as TGTGCCAGCAGTAGGACATCCGGATCCTACGAGCAGTTCTTC. Its protein is CASSRTSGSYEQFF.

This clonotype was found a few times. A much larger clone lies one base from this, so it may be a read error. V usage is TRBV7-8 and J usage is TRBJ2-1; either TRBD1 or TRBD2 may fit D (5 bases each). The DNA matches TRBJ2-7 better at its end, which makes the J call doubtful. Germline V gene sequence: CDR1 SGHVS, CDR2 FQNEAQ. This CDR3 contains 14 residues. The DNA of the CDR3 is TGTGCCAGCAGCTCAGTTGGGGGATACAATGAGCAGTACTTC. It is translated as CASSSVGGYNEQYF.

Ten or more counts support this clonotype. The rearrangement uses TRBV4-1 and TRBJ2-2; tentative D call: TRBD1 (6 bases). CDR1 and CDR2 from the germline V gene are MGHRA and YSYEKL. The V end lost 0 bases, the J end lost 6 bases, and 11 bases lay between the germline ends. There are 15 residues in the CDR3. The CDR3 loop reads CASSQESRGPGELFF. The CDR3 DNA follows: TGCGCCAGCAGCCAAGAAAGCAGGGGCCCCGGGGAGCTGTTTTTT.

The chain recombines TRBV7-2 with TRBJ2-2, with 11 bases that match TRBD2. The CDR3 spans 17 residues. The germline CDR1 and CDR2 sequences are SGHTA and FQGNSA. With 5 bases clipped from V and 1 base from J, the junction kept 6 bases outside the gene matches. CDR3 DNA sequence: TGTGCCAGCAGCAAGGGACTAGCGGTCCAGAACACCGGGGAGCTGTTTTTT. Its translation: CASSKGLAVQNTGELFF.

Here the CDR3 reads CASSEYMGTSGRGEQYF. The CDR3 nucleotides are TGTGCCAGCAGTGAATATATGGGGACTAGCGGGAGGGGTGAGCAGTACTTC. The V call is TRBV25-1, the J call TRBJ2-5; 16 bases agree with TRBD2. This CDR3 contains 17 residues. J gave up 11 bases and V 0 bases, and 9 bases lay outside the gene matches. Germline lookup yields CDR1 MGHDK and CDR2 SYGVNS. The whole variable domain, remainder taken from reference TRBV25-1 and TRBJ2-5, is EADIYQTPRYLVIGTGKKITLECSQTMGHDKMYWYQQDPGMELHLIHYSYGVNSTEKGDLSSESTVSRIRTEHFPLTLESARPSHTSQYLCASSEYMGTSGRGEQYFGPGTRLLVL.

This clonotype was found many times. The chain couples TRBV7-2 to TRBJ2-4; a possible D gene is TRBD1 (5 bases). The germline CDR1 and CDR2 sequences are SGHTA and FQGNSA. Trimming removed 3 bases at V and 1 base at J, with 16 bases between. CDR3 length: 17 amino acids. The CDR3 nucleotides are TGTGCCAGCAGCTTCCCCTCAGGGTGGAACGCCAAAAACATTCAGTACTTC. Amino acid sequence: CASSFPSGWNAKNIQYF.

V is TRBV6-1 and J is TRBJ2-3; TRBD2 matches at 10 bases. The better agreement between TRBJ2-1 and the DNA end casts doubt on the J call. This CDR3 comprises 17 residues. Germline assignment: CDR1 MNHNS and CDR2 SASEGT. Here the CDR3 reads CASRQGLAGASTDTQFF. CDR3 DNA: TGTGCCAGCAGACAAGGGCTAGCGGGAGCTAGCACCGATACGCAGTTCTTC.

This rearrangement joins TRBV6-1 to TRBJ2-4, with D perhaps matching TRBD1 or TRBD2 (5 bases each). The CDR3 runs 17 residues. Germline assignment: CDR1 MNHNS and CDR2 SASEGT. Trimming cost V 4 bases and J 13 bases, with 29 bases left between them. CDR3 nucleotides: TGTGCCAGCAGTGCGGGGCTCGGGGAACGAGCGCGAGAGTCCCAGTACTTC. Amino acid sequence: CASSAGLGERARESQYF.

A remark on this clonotype: An end of the junction differs from the germline gene, which may be a read error. CDR3 region: CASGRRSKDTQYF. CDR3 coding DNA: TGTGCCAGCGGCCGTCGAAGCAAAGATACGCAGTATTTC. The chain recombines TRBV27 with TRBJ2-3, with D unclear. The CDR3 consists of 13 residues. The germline gives CDR1 MNHEY, CDR2 SMNVEV (reference sequence).

As concerns this clonotype: A junction end diverges from the germline sequence, so it may reflect a read error. The chain couples TRBV6-8 to TRBJ2-4; D is possibly TRBD1 (6 bases). This CDR3 spans 14 amino acids. Per the germline V gene, CDR1 is MNHGY and CDR2 is SAAAGT. CDR3 region: CPSTGLGAKNTQYF. Here the CDR3 DNA reads TGCCCCAGCACGGGGCTGGGGGCCAAAAACACGCAGTACTTC.

To note about this clonotype: Relative to the germline gene, one junction end is altered; a read error may explain this. The chain is built from TRBV27 and TRBJ2-3; D unresolved. There are 14 residues in the CDR3. CDR1 and CDR2 (germline): MNHEY, SMNVEV (reference sequence). CDR3 protein: CAGSFGCYTDTQYF. The DNA of the CDR3 is TGTGCCGGCAGTTTCGGCTGTTACACAGATACGCAGTATTTT.

By frequency in the sample, this clonotype is medium-sized (0.01 to 0.1%). The genes are TRBV6-1 and TRBJ2-7, with D unclear. Trimming took 6 bases from V and 3 from J, leaving 15 bases between them. CDR3 length: 14 residues. Germline values: CDR1 MNHNS, CDR2 SASEGT. CDR3 amino acids: CASRPSFSYYEQYF. CDR3 bases: TGTGCCAGCAGACCTAGTTTTTCATACTACGAGCAGTACTTC.

This clonotype was found many times. A much bigger clone sits one base away, suggesting this may be a read error. The chain couples TRBV6-1 to TRBJ2-1; tentative D call: TRBD2 (5 bases). The assigned J gene may be wrong: the sequence end matches TRBJ2-7 better. The V gene's germline CDR1 is MNHNS and CDR2 SASEGT. The CDR3 totals 18 residues. CDR3 residues: CASSEEARGFSSYNEQYF. The CDR3 nucleotides are TGTGCCAGCAGTGAAGAGGCAAGAGGGTTTAGCTCCTACAATGAGCAGTACTTC.

In its sample, this clonotype was seen a few times. The V call is TRBV5-6, the J call TRBJ1-4; 7 bases line up with TRBD1. Per the germline V gene, CDR1 is SGHDT and CDR2 is YYEEEE. The CDR3 length is 14 residues. With 4 bases clipped from V and 6 bases from J, the junction kept 6 bases outside the gene matches. The DNA for the CDR3 is TGTGCCAGCAGCCTCGGGACAGTGGATGAAAAACTGTTTTTT. It is translated as CASSLGTVDEKLFF.

The gene calls are TRBV27 and TRBJ2-5; perhaps TRBD2 as D (7 bases). Germline V gene data show CDR1 as MNHEY and CDR2 as SMNVEV (reference sequence). The CDR3 runs to 16 residues. Trimming took 6 bases from V and 4 from J, leaving 21 bases between them. The CDR3 DNA follows: TGTGCCAGCAGGGGGGGGGCTCCCGGGGTCACAGAGACCCAGTACTTC. Translation gives CASRGGAPGVTETQYF.

This clonotype has only a few counts. The chain couples TRBV4-1 to TRBJ2-7; D gene ambiguous. Trimming shortened V by 3 bases and J by 2 bases, and 8 bases separated the two germline ends. The CDR3 is 13 amino acids. Germline loops: CDR1 MGHRA, CDR2 YSYEKL. CDR3 sequence (DNA): TGCGCCAGCAGCCACCCCACGACCTACGAGCAGTACTTC. This gives the protein CASSHPTTYEQYF.

The chain couples TRBV10-3 to TRBJ2-3; 7 bases agree with TRBD2. The germline V gene encodes CDR1 ENHRY and CDR2 SYGVKD. CDR3 length equals 12 residues. V shed 8 bases, J shed 5 bases, and the junction held 4 bases outside the gene matches. CDR3 DNA: TGTGCCATCTCCCCGGGGGGAGATACGCAGTATTTT. Its protein is CAISPGGDTQYF.